These 29 T cell receptor beta chains were all obtained from the same sample, sequenced in a study of blood T cell repertoires in COVID-19 (dated by TCRdb to 2019 to 2021). Libraries came from the immunoSEQ multiplex PCR assay. Entries here come from immuneACCESS through TCRdb and include only in-frame sequences with V and J called. Some clones fail to appear in such tables; in the studies checked, an unresolved V gene covers under half of the shortfall, and the cause of the remainder is unknown. The sample table contains roughly 140,000 clones; only one count was recorded for about 83% of them. Roughly 6.2% of the sample belongs to the ten largest clones. Sequencing was performed on PBMCs or T cells enriched from blood (not recorded which). The receptors here all came from a woman between 50 and 59 years old who had been exposed to COVID-19.

Only one count was recorded for this clone. The V and J genes are TRBV6-6 and TRBJ2-3, with 9 bases identical to TRBD2. The CDR3 is 15 amino acids. Germline V gives CDR1 MNHNY, CDR2 SVGAGI (reference sequence). The V and J ends lost 6 bases and 3 bases, in that order; junction bases with no gene match: 7. The CDR3 here is CASSQRSGRTDTQYF. CDR3 nucleotide sequence: TGTGCCAGCAGCCAACGCAGCGGGAGGACAGATACGCAGTATTTT.

This chain links TRBV6-5 with TRBJ1-2, with no clear D. The CDR3 loop spans 14 amino acids. V gave up 0 bases and J gave up 4 bases, with 9 bases separating them. Germline CDR1 and CDR2: MNHEY and SVGAGI. As DNA, the CDR3 is TGTGCCAGCAGTTACTCGGCTGCTGCCTATGGCTACACCTTC. Translating it yields CASSYSAAAYGYTF.

The gene calls are TRBV3-1 (or the pseudogene TRBV3-2) and TRBJ2-1; 13 bases are shared with TRBD2. Germline loops: CDR1 LGHDT, CDR2 YNNKEL (reference sequence). Losses at the gene ends were 6 bases for V and 9 bases for J; bases not matched to a gene: 11. The length of the CDR3 is 16 residues. As DNA, the CDR3 is TGTGCCAGCAGTATCCCCGGGACTAGCGGGGTCATTGAGCAGTTCTTC. Amino acid sequence: CASSIPGTSGVIEQFF.

The V call is TRBV27, the J call TRBJ2-5, with D unclear. The V gene lost 4 bases and the J gene lost 4 bases, with 4 bases spanning the gap. CDR1 and CDR2 from the germline V gene are MNHEY and SMNVEV (reference sequence). The CDR3 is 11 residues long. The chain's CDR3 is CASSSRETQYF. The CDR3 nucleotides are TGTGCCAGCAGTTCCCGAGAGACCCAGTACTTC.

The chain combines TRBV10-3 with TRBJ2-7; 7 bases line up with TRBD2. This CDR3 has 15 residues. Germline V gene lookup returns CDR1 ENHRY and CDR2 SYGVKD. After removal of 5 bases from V and 2 bases from J, the junction contained 9 bases not matched to a gene. Written as DNA, the CDR3 is TGTGCCATCAGTTCTCCGGCTAGCGGAGCCTACGAGCAGTACTTC. Translating gives CAISSPASGAYEQYF.

This chain uses TRBV3-1 (or the pseudogene TRBV3-2) with TRBJ1-2; D not certain. V lost 1 base and J lost 4, with 7 bases in between. The germline V gene has CDR1 LGHDT and CDR2 YNNKEL (reference sequence). This CDR3 is 13 amino acids long. The CDR3 DNA is TGTGCCAGCAGCCAAGGTTCGGGCTATGGCTACACCTTC. This gives the protein CASSQGSGYGYTF.

The chain is built from TRBV18 and TRBJ1-6; TRBD1 matches 8 bases. V shed 3 bases and J 6 bases; nucleotides not matched to a gene: 4. Germline V CDR1 and CDR2: KGHSH, LQKENI. The CDR3 totals 15 residues. CDR3 coding DNA: TGTGCCAGCTCACCGCACAGGGGGGGTAATTCACCCCTCCACTTT. Translation gives CASSPHRGGNSPLHF. Based on the CDR3 plus reference TRBV18 and TRBJ1-6, the full variable domain is NAGVMQNPRHLVRRRGQEARLRCSPMKGHSHVYWYRQLPEEGLKFMVYLQKENIIDESGMPKERFSAEFPKEGPSILRIQQVVRGDSAAYFCASSPHRGGNSPLHFGNGTRLTVT.

This clone turned up a few times. The rearrangement joins TRBV7-8 to TRBJ2-1; 7 positions agree with TRBD1. Losses at the gene ends were 2 bases for V and 7 bases for J; bases not matched to a gene: 2. Per germline, CDR1 SGHVS and CDR2 FQNEAQ. This CDR3 comprises 13 residues. For the CDR3, the DNA is TGTGCCAGCAGCTTACTACAGGGGAATGAGCAGTTCTTC. Its translation: CASSLLQGNEQFF. Drawing the rest from reference TRBV7-8 and TRBJ2-1, the complete variable domain is GAGVSQSPRYKVAKRGQDVALRCDPISGHVSLFWYQQALGQGPEFLTYFQNEAQLDKSGLPSDRFFAERPEGSVSTLKIQRTQQEDSAVYLCASSLLQGNEQFFGPGTRLTVL.

This chain uses TRBV7-9 with TRBJ1-5, with D perhaps matching TRBD1 (5 bases). The length of the CDR3 is 15 residues. Trimming took off 3 bases at V and 4 bases at J, with 13 bases between the two ends. CDR1 SEHNR and CDR2 FQNEAQ come from the germline V gene (reference sequence). The CDR3 nucleotides are TGTGCCAGCAGCTTCGGCAGGGCTGAGAATCAGCCCCAGCATTTT. Protein sequence: CASSFGRAENQPQHF.

The chain couples TRBV24-1 to TRBJ2-5; 10 bases fit TRBD1. This CDR3 contains 14 residues. Germline lookup yields CDR1 KGHDR and CDR2 SFDVKD. Germline trimming cut 10 bases from V and 5 bases from J; bases unmatched to any gene: 9. CDR3 protein: CATAGTGVGETQYF. DNA of the CDR3: TGTGCCACGGCCGGGACAGGGGTTGGGGAGACCCAGTACTTC.

The J gene is TRBJ1-5, the V gene TRBV5-6; D remains unclear. This CDR3 has 17 amino acids. V shed 0 bases and J shed 1 base, with 14 bases lying between them. Germline V gives CDR1 SGHDT, CDR2 YYEEEE. In nucleotides, the CDR3 is TGTGCCAGCAGCTTGGCTGCGGGATTGGGGAGCAATCAGCCCCAGCATTTT. Translated: CASSLAAGLGSNQPQHF.

CDR3 nucleotides: TGTGCTAGTGGTTTGCCTCGGGACAGGGACTATGGCTACACCTTC. Protein product: CASGLPRDRDYGYTF. J is TRBJ1-2 and V is TRBV12-5; 9 bases are a match to TRBD1. From germline, CDR1 is LGHNT and CDR2 FRNRAP. The CDR3 runs 15 residues. After removal of 2 bases from V and 3 bases from J, the junction contained 4 bases not matched to a gene.

The rearrangement joins TRBV4-2 to TRBJ2-3, with TRBD2 matching over 12 bases. Trimming at V came to 0 bases and at J to 0 bases, leaving 10 bases not matched to a gene. The germline CDR1 and CDR2 sequences are LGHNA and YNFKEQ. The CDR3 runs to 20 residues. CDR3 sequence: CASSQEVGLAGGRSTDTQYF. CDR3 nucleotide sequence: TGTGCCAGCAGCCAAGAAGTAGGGCTAGCGGGGGGGCGGAGCACAGATACGCAGTATTTT.

The CDR3 DNA follows: TGTGCCAGCAGCCTACCCTTCGCGGGGGGGCCTTTCAATGAGCAGTTCTTC. As protein: CASSLPFAGGPFNEQFF. The chain uses TRBV7-9 and TRBJ2-1, with TRBD2 matching over 9 bases. Germline values: CDR1 SEHNR, CDR2 FQNEAQ (reference sequence). Trimming took 5 bases from V and 6 from J; bases not matched to a gene: 14. This CDR3 contains 17 residues.

This clone was observed once. V is TRBV5-1 and J is TRBJ1-3; D not resolved. The CDR3 has 14 amino acids. Trimming stripped 2 bases from V and 3 bases from J, with 9 bases between. The V gene's germline CDR1 is SGHRS and CDR2 YFSETQ. The CDR3 loop is CASSFGGFGNTIYF. The DNA of the CDR3 is TGCGCCAGCAGCTTCGGAGGGTTTGGAAACACCATATATTTT.

The chain recombines TRBV4-2 with TRBJ1-3, with unresolved D. CDR3 length equals 14 residues. The germline CDR1 and CDR2 sequences are LGHNA and YNFKEQ. V lost 5 bases, J lost 10 bases, and 18 bases lay in between. The CDR3 sequence: CASSDGNLPRTIYF. The CDR3 DNA is TGTGCCAGCAGCGACGGGAACTTACCGCGTACCATATATTTT.

CDR3 in DNA: TGTGCCAGCAGCTTAGCTGGGCCCCCCGCGGAGACCCAGTACTTC. Its translation is CASSLAGPPAETQYF. The V and J genes are TRBV7-2 and TRBJ2-5; D remains unclear. The CDR3 is made up of 15 amino acids. The V end was cut by 0 bases, the J end by 5 bases, with 13 bases between. The germline V gene has CDR1 SGHTA and CDR2 FQGNSA.

The gene calls are TRBV9 and TRBJ2-1; perhaps TRBD1 as D (6 bases). Trimming left V 0 bases short and J 4 bases short, with 17 bases between. The CDR3 has 17 amino acids. Germline values: CDR1 SGDLS, CDR2 YYNGEE. DNA for the CDR3: TGTGCCAGCAGCGTAGAATCTCAGGGGCGGGTGTACAATGAGCAGTTCTTC. It codes for CASSVESQGRVYNEQFF.

J is TRBJ1-3 and V is TRBV5-8, with D perhaps TRBD1 (6 bases). This CDR3 has 16 residues. The V end lost 0 bases, the J end lost 3 bases, and 13 bases lay between the germline ends. The germline CDR1 and CDR2 sequences are SGHTS and YDEGEE. The CDR3: CASSLDTGQNGNTIYF. The CDR3 DNA reads as TGTGCCAGCAGCTTGGACACAGGGCAAAATGGAAACACCATATATTTT. The variable domain in full, with the rest retrieved from reference TRBV5-8 and TRBJ1-3, is EAGVTQSPTHLIKTRGQQATLRCSPISGHTSVYWYQQALGLGLQFLLWYDEGEERNRGNFPPRFSGRQFPNYSSELNVNALELEDSALYLCASSLDTGQNGNTIYFGEGSWLTVV.

This clone was seen a single time. The chain combines TRBV5-1 with TRBJ1-1, with TRBD1 as a possible D gene (5 bases). There are 13 residues in the CDR3. In germline, CDR1 is SGHRS, CDR2 YFSETQ. Trimming removed 7 bases from V and 0 bases from J, with 10 bases in between. This chain's CDR3 is CASQGLVNTEAFF. The CDR3 DNA reads as TGCGCCAGCCAGGGTCTGGTGAACACTGAAGCTTTCTTT. The full variable domain, completed using reference TRBV5-1 and TRBJ1-1, is KAGVTQTPRYLIKTRGQQVTLSCSPISGHRSVSWYQQTPGQGLQFLFEYFSETQRNKGNFPGRFSGRQFSNSRSEMNVSTLELGDSALYLCASQGLVNTEAFFGQGTRLTVV.

This sequence joins TRBV3-1 (or the pseudogene TRBV3-2) and TRBJ1-1; D remains ambiguous. This CDR3 has 16 amino acids. Germline V gene lookup returns CDR1 LGHDT and CDR2 YNNKEL (reference sequence). V dropped 0 bases and J dropped 1 base, with 12 bases sitting between them. The CDR3 DNA reads as TGTGCCAGCAGCCAAGAACGGGTTCGGAGGAACACTGAAGCTTTCTTT. This gives the protein CASSQERVRRNTEAFF.

The DNA for the CDR3 is TGTGCCAGCAGCGGAGCGGGGACTTACACCAATGAGCAGTTCTTC. This gives the protein CASSGAGTYTNEQFF. The gene calls are TRBV9 and TRBJ2-1; 7 nucleotides line up with TRBD2. Germline V lookup: CDR1 SGDLS, CDR2 YYNGEE. Unmatched junction bases numbered 9, after V lost 3 bases and J lost 6 bases. This CDR3 comprises 15 residues.

This clone appeared a few times. This sequence joins TRBV27 and TRBJ1-1; D ambiguous. The CDR3 is 13 amino acids. Per germline, CDR1 MNHEY and CDR2 SMNVEV (reference sequence). The ends were cut back, 8 bases at V and 0 bases at J, with 10 bases in the middle. CDR3 nucleotides: TGTGCCAGCCGTCTAACAGTGAACACTGAAGCTTTCTTT. It yields the protein CASRLTVNTEAFF.

This clone was seen once. The sample contains more than one DNA sequence encoding this CDR3. This chain links TRBV9 with TRBJ2-7, with D perhaps matching TRBD2 (5 bases). V shed 3 bases and J shed 6 bases, with 13 bases lying between them. Germline V gives CDR1 SGDLS, CDR2 YYNGEE. The length of the CDR3 is 13 residues. The CDR3 sequence is CASSALRRGEQYF. CDR3 bases: TGTGCCAGCAGCGCCCTTCGTCGGGGCGAGCAGTACTTC.

This clone was recorded once. This chain joins TRBV19 and TRBJ1-5; 9 nucleotides agree with TRBD1. CDR1 and CDR2 from the germline V gene are LNHDA and SQIVND (reference sequence). V shed 5 bases and J 9 bases; nucleotides not matched to a gene: 14. CDR3 size: 16 residues. The CDR3 sequence: CASSLPTGGDDGPQHF. CDR3 bases: TGTGCCAGTAGTCTCCCGACAGGGGGTGACGATGGGCCCCAGCATTTT.

The chain joins TRBV3-1 (or the pseudogene TRBV3-2) to TRBJ2-7; the D gene is possibly TRBD2 (6 bases). V was pared by 0 bases and J by 2 bases, with 17 bases between. This CDR3 region has 17 residues. Germline loops: CDR1 LGHDT, CDR2 YNNKEL (reference sequence). As DNA, the CDR3 is TGTGCCAGCAGCCAAGAGTCCCCTAGCGTAAAGACCTACGAGCAGTACTTC. Residues: CASSQESPSVKTYEQYF.

The V gene is TRBV7-9, the J gene TRBJ1-4; 11 bases map to TRBD1. The ends lost 1 base at V and 7 bases at J; junction bases unmatched: 2. This CDR3 has 15 residues. CDR1 SEHNR and CDR2 FQNEAQ come from the germline V gene (reference sequence). DNA for the CDR3: TGTGCCAGCAGCTTAGTAGGGACAGGGGGTGAAAAACTGTTTTTT. Its protein is CASSLVGTGGEKLFF.

The V call is TRBV7-9, the J call TRBJ1-3; perhaps TRBD1 as D (6 bases). V was clipped by 5 bases and J by 4 bases, with 21 bases between them. This CDR3 is built from 17 residues. Germline CDR1 reads SEHNR; CDR2 reads FQNEAQ (reference sequence). The CDR3 nucleotides read TGTGCCAGCAGCCCCGGTTGGGGGGGCGCAGCAGGAAACACCATATATTTT. Translated: CASSPGWGGAAGNTIYF.

The chain couples TRBV12-3 or TRBV12-4 to TRBJ1-1; weak D call: TRBD1 (5 bases). Trimming cost V 7 bases and J 4 bases, with 13 bases left between them. This CDR3 has 13 amino acids. Here the CDR3 reads CASNLQGITEAFF. The DNA of the CDR3 is TGTGCCAGCAACCTCCAGGGTATCACTGAAGCTTTCTTT.